These 5 T cell receptor beta chains were all obtained from the same sample, sequenced in a study of Graves' ophthalmopathy and Graves' hyperthyroidism. The TCR beta CDR3 regions underwent amplification from RNA transcripts. RT-PCR was first run with HTBI primers, then multiplex PCR in a second round. One entry per CDR3 protein, called by TCRdb with MiXCR from the multiplex PCR reads. The sample records 650,000 to 800,000 distinct CDR3 sequences, about 41% being singletons. Sequenced input: peripheral blood. These receptors all come from an adult man with Graves' ophthalmopathy.

The chain has TRBV25-1 and TRBJ2-7, with 7 positions matching TRBD2. Germline-derived CDR1 and CDR2 are MGHDK and SYGVNS. The J segment lost 1 base and the V segment lost 6 bases, leaving 15 bases of the junction unmatched. CDR3 length: 17 residues. This CDR3 reads CASSLIGPGGPSYEQYF. The CDR3 DNA sequence: TGTGCCAGCAGCTTAATCGGACCGGGAGGTCCTTCCTACGAGCAGTACTTC.

The V and J genes are TRBV10-3 and TRBJ1-5, with 7 positions matching TRBD1. The germline CDR1 and CDR2 sequences are ENHRY and SYGVKD. The CDR3 has 14 residues. J was trimmed by 6 bases and V by 10 bases; bases with no gene match: 12. The CDR3 protein is CASEASGGGQPQHF. For the CDR3, the DNA is TGTGCCAGCGAGGCATCAGGGGGGGGTCAGCCCCAGCATTTT.

The chain recombines TRBV24-1 with TRBJ1-2, with 8 bases fitting TRBD1. Trimming at V came to 7 bases and at J to 2 bases, leaving 11 bases not matched to a gene. Germline CDR1 is KGHDR and CDR2 is SFDVKD. The CDR3 is 16 residues long. CDR3 in amino acids: CATRAPGQAGNYGYTF. In DNA form, the CDR3 reads TGTGCCACCAGAGCCCCGGGACAGGCCGGAAACTATGGCTACACCTTC.

This clonotype was recorded once. The chain joins TRBV29-1 to TRBJ1-1, with a weak D call TRBD1 (6 bases). Germline CDR1 is SQVTM and CDR2 is ANQGSEA. The CDR3 runs to 13 residues. The ends were cut back, 4 bases at V and 7 bases at J, with 16 bases in the middle. CDR3 sequence reads: CSVALGVTGEAFF. Here the CDR3 DNA reads TGCAGCGTTGCCTTGGGGGTGACAGGTGAAGCTTTCTTT.

This clonotype was seen a few times. The chain carries TRBV5-1 and TRBJ2-7; D gene unclear. V gave up 2 bases and J gave up 3 bases, with 9 bases separating them. Looked up from germline, CDR1 is SGHRS and CDR2 is YFSETQ. This CDR3 comprises 13 residues. The CDR3 DNA follows: TGCGCCAGCAGCTTCAGGCAAAACTACGAGCAGTACTTC. It encodes CASSFRQNYEQYF.